This TCR beta chain derives from a study of T cells in Graves' hyperthyroidism and ophthalmopathy. Study-wide results and limits: Blood shared most expanded thyroid clonotypes above 0.001.

About 10 ml fresh peripheral blood yielded the PBMCs. Looked up from germline, CDR1 is SGHRS and CDR2 is YFSETQ. This CDR3 is 16 amino acids long. Trimming took off 4 bases at V and 4 bases at J, with 18 bases between the two ends. From RNA transcripts, TCR beta CDR3 regions were amplified. When the TCR CDR3 underwent first-round RT-PCR, the HTBI primer set was used. From the multiplex PCR reads, TCRdb called clonotypes with MiXCR, one entry per CDR3 protein. Here the sample spans a few hundred thousand distinct CDR3 sequences, approximately 16% being singletons. This clonotype was counted at least ten times. Its antigen remains unknown.

The receptor's source is a woman in her forties or fifties with Graves' hyperthyroidism. This sequence joins TRBV5-1 and TRBJ2-1; D possibly corresponds to TRBD2 (6 bases). Sequencing was performed on blood. The CDR3 region is CASSPGSQRAYNEQFF. Here the CDR3 DNA reads TGCGCCAGCAGCCCTGGTAGCCAGCGGGCATACAATGAGCAGTTCTTC.